The rows below give T cell receptor beta chains drawn from one sample of a study of Ad26.COV2.S vaccination and SARS-CoV-2 variants. TCRdb's copy holds only in-frame clones and misses some; the assay was immunoSEQ multiplex PCR. The sample records 300,000 to 400,000 clones, around 92% being singletons. Sequencing was performed on peripheral blood, taken after recovery from COVID-19. The receptor source for this set is a human donor who had recovered from COVID-19. Both conserved end residues are part of each CDR3. Fields, in order: CDR3 protein, CDR3 DNA, D gene, CDR3 length, J gene, V gene, clone size. The D gene is left open where the match is weak. Not every row has a clone size; where given, it reads once, few, many or a size class.

CAISELGGASPSHF | TGTGCCATCAGTGAACTTGGGGGGGCGTCACCCTCGCACTTC | . | 14 | TRBJ2-7 | TRBV10-3 | .
CASNVDGSTGGEGTEAFF | TGTGCCAGCAACGTAGACGGCTCGACAGGGGGCGAGGGTACTGAAGCTTTCTTT | . | 18 | TRBJ1-1 | TRBV21-1 | .
CASRGGLEKLFF | TGTGCCAGCAGGGGGGGGCTGGAAAAACTGTTTTTT | . | 12 | TRBJ1-4 | TRBV2 | .
CASSLLEQNYGYTF | TGCGCCAGCAGCTTGTTAGAACAAAACTATGGCTACACCTTC | . | 14 | TRBJ1-2 | TRBV5-1 | once
CASSLGRQGKSAGELFF | TGTGCCAGCAGCTTAGGGAGACAGGGGAAAAGCGCCGGGGAGCTGTTTTTT | TRBD1 | 17 | TRBJ2-2 | TRBV7-8 | .
CASAPPMTGLIPGEAFF | TGTGCTAGTGCCCCTCCCATGACAGGGTTGATTCCCGGTGAAGCTTTCTTT | TRBD1 | 17 | TRBJ1-1 | TRBV12-5 | .
CASSVGDLGEQYF | TGTGCCAGCAGCGTCGGGGACCTAGGGGAGCAGTACTTC | . | 13 | TRBJ2-7 | TRBV9 | .
CASSYSGGEEETQYF | TGTGCCAGCAGCTATAGCGGGGGGGAGGAAGAGACCCAGTACTTC | TRBD2 | 15 | TRBJ2-5 | TRBV11-2 | .
CASRANSLPPIEQYF | TGTGCCAGCAGGGCCAACAGCTTGCCCCCGATCGAACAGTACTTC | . | 15 | TRBJ2-7 | TRBV2 | .
CASSYRPSVNEQFF | TGTGCCAGCAGCTACAGGCCCTCTGTCAATGAGCAGTTCTTC | . | 14 | TRBJ2-1 | TRBV7-2 | .
CASSEWRQGGTEAFF | TGTGCCAGCAGTGAGTGGCGACAGGGGGGTACTGAAGCTTTCTTT | TRBD1 | 15 | TRBJ1-1 | TRBV2 | .
CAISDIGGSDGYTF | TGTGCCATCAGTGATATAGGGGGGAGTGATGGCTACACCTTC | . | 14 | TRBJ1-2 | TRBV10-3 | .
CASSHSRPGTEAFF | TGCGCCAGCAGCCACAGCCGGCCGGGCACTGAAGCTTTCTTT | . | 14 | TRBJ1-1 | TRBV4-1 | .
CASSPPAPGLTYNEQFF | TGTGCCAGCAGTCCCCCGGCCCCGGGACTGACCTACAATGAGCAGTTCTTC | . | 17 | TRBJ2-1 | TRBV27 | .
CASSYTGQVNTEAFF | TGTGCCAGCAGTTACACGGGACAGGTGAACACTGAAGCTTTCTTT | TRBD1 | 15 | TRBJ1-1 | TRBV6-5 | .
CASSLAGGGSAEAFF | TGTGCCAGCAGCCTCGCTGGGGGGGGTAGCGCTGAAGCTTTCTTT | . | 15 | TRBJ1-1 | TRBV3-1/TRBV3-2 | .
CASSREGNTIYF | TGTGCCAGCAGTCGTGAAGGAAACACCATATATTTT | . | 12 | TRBJ1-3 | TRBV11-2 | .
CASSPTRDSYNEQFF | TGTGCCAGCAGCCCCACTCGGGACTCTTACAATGAGCAGTTCTTC | . | 15 | TRBJ2-1 | TRBV7-2 | once
CASGLVLGQGVYEQYF | TGTGCTAGTGGTTTGGTACTCGGACAGGGTGTCTACGAGCAGTACTTC | TRBD1 | 16 | TRBJ2-7 | TRBV12-5 | .
CASSQGQGARTEAFF | TGTGCCAGCAGTCAGGGACAGGGGGCGCGAACTGAAGCTTTCTTT | TRBD1 | 15 | TRBJ1-1 | TRBV27 | once
CASSQETGELFF | TGCGCCAGCAGCCAAGAGACCGGGGAGCTGTTTTTT | . | 12 | TRBJ2-2 | TRBV4-1 | .
CASSKGQGAGETQYF | TGTGCCAGTAGTAAGGGACAGGGGGCTGGAGAGACCCAGTACTTC | TRBD1 | 15 | TRBJ2-5 | TRBV19 | .
CASSLADTGELFF | TGTGCCAGCAGCTTAGCGGACACCGGGGAGCTGTTTTTT | . | 13 | TRBJ2-2 | TRBV7-9 | .